This T cell receptor (beta chain) stems from a study of T-cell memory formation after mild COVID-19. Study at large: Largely donor-specific sequence clusters came from a couple of donors.

This clonotype has a count of ten or more. Its antigen is undetermined. Whole-study findings and limits: Among CD4+ contracting clones, most were CM and EM, and CD8+ ones EMRA.

TCRdb processed the 5' RACE reads anew with MiXCR; each CDR3 protein has one entry. The sample holds roughly 310,000 distinct CDR3 sequences, roughly 15% seen once. There are 15 residues in the CDR3. Germline V lookup: CDR1 SGHRS, CDR2 YFSETQ. V shed 4 bases and J 4 bases; nucleotides not matched to a gene: 8. The sequence came from a man younger than 35 who had mild COVID-19 (a few samples of this study predate the infection). Cell type and time point are not known. V and J are TRBV5-1 and TRBJ1-1, with 9 bases that match TRBD1. Material: PBMCs or a T cell subset sorted from them (not recorded which). CDR3 amino acids: CASSPGQGGGTEAFF. CDR3 DNA sequence: TGCGCCAGCAGCCCGGGACAGGGAGGAGGCACTGAAGCTTTCTTT.